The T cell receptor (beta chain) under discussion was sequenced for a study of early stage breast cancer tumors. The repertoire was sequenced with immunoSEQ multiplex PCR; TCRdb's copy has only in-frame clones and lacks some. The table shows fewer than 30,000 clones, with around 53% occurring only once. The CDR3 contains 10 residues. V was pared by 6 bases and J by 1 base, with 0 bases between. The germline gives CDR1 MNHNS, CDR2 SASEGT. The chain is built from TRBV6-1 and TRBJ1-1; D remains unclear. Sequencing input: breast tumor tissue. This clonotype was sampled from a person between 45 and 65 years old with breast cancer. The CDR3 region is CASRNTEAFF. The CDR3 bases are TGTGCCAGCAGGAACACTGAAGCTTTCTTT.